The 11 T cell receptor beta chains reported below all come from one sample, sequenced in a study of beta chain features in type 1 diabetes. Study-level findings and limits: Researchers report that Type 1 diabetes patients had moderately but significantly shorter TCRB CDR3s across all four CD4+ subsets.

Their antigens are not known. Of the isolated RNA, all was reverse transcribed, and so the sequenced material was expressed TCRB transcripts. The assay was immunoSEQ multiplex PCR, and TCRdb's table has in-frame clones only and misses some. The table records around 150,000 clones, 8.5% to 10% of them present only once. Sequenced input: central memory CD4+ T cells from blood. Receptors were obtained from a woman in her thirties with type 1 diabetes.

This rearrangement joins TRBV11-3 to TRBJ1-2, with 9 positions matching TRBD1. V dropped 4 bases and J dropped 3; count of bases not matched to a gene: 3. The CDR3 length is 14 residues. Germline V gene data show CDR1 as SGHNT and CDR2 as YENEEA. The CDR3 region has the DNA TGTGCCAGCAGCTCCGGGACAGGGCACTATGGCTACACCTTC. This encodes CASSSGTGHYGYTF.

This clone has just a few counts. The chain joins TRBV2 to TRBJ2-6; D call uncertain. Between the trimmed V and J ends, which lost 6 bases and 0 bases, there was a span of 9 bases. This CDR3 has 15 residues. In germline, CDR1 is SNHLY, CDR2 FYNNEI. The CDR3 coding sequence is TGTGCCAGCAGCCTAGGTAACTCTGGGGCCAACGTCCTGACTTTC. Residues: CASSLGNSGANVLTF.

The rearrangement joins TRBV5-1 to TRBJ1-1, with a weak D call TRBD1 (5 bases). The V gene lost 0 bases and the J gene lost 4 bases, with 16 bases spanning the gap. Germline CDR1 reads SGHRS; CDR2 reads YFSETQ. There are 16 residues in the CDR3. The CDR3 region is CASSLDPDTTGTEAFF. In DNA form, the CDR3 reads TGCGCCAGCAGCTTGGACCCGGACACTACGGGCACTGAAGCTTTCTTT.

CDR3 protein: CASMTRGADTQYF. CDR3 in DNA: TGTGCCAGCATGACCCGGGGGGCAGATACGCAGTATTTT. V is TRBV27 and J is TRBJ2-3; TRBD2 matches at 7 bases. The CDR3 has 13 amino acids. Germline CDR1 reads MNHEY; CDR2 reads SMNVEV (reference sequence). V lost 7 bases, J lost 4 bases, and 5 bases stayed unmatched.

This clone has just a few counts. V gene TRBV10-3 combines with J gene TRBJ2-7, with 9 bases aligning to TRBD1. The CDR3 is made up of 15 amino acids. V gave up 11 bases and J gave up 3 bases; unmatched junction bases: 14. Germline CDR1 ENHRY, CDR2 SYGVKD. The CDR3 bases are TGTGCCTCGGAGACTACAGGGGGCGCGGGCTACGAGCAGTACTTC. Its protein product is CASETTGGAGYEQYF.

This clone turned up a few times. V usage is TRBV5-1 and J usage is TRBJ1-2; D may be TRBD1 (6 bases). The CDR3 sequence is 13 residues long. V lost 4 bases and J 8 bases, leaving 15 bases between the germline ends. The V gene's germline CDR1 is SGHRS and CDR2 YFSETQ. CDR3 coding DNA: TGCGCCAGCAGCCTGGACAGTTTTGAGGGCTACACCTTC. Its protein product is CASSLDSFEGYTF.

This clone occurred a few times. Written as DNA, the CDR3 is TGCAGCGTTGAAGATGAGGGCAGAGGGGGCGGGGAGCAGTACTTC. It codes for CSVEDEGRGGGEQYF. The rearrangement joins TRBV29-1 to TRBJ2-7; TRBD1 agrees at 7 bases. Germline assignment: CDR1 SQVTM and CDR2 ANQGSEA. The V and J ends lost 0 bases and 7 bases, in that order; junction bases with no gene match: 12. The CDR3 is 15 amino acids.

This clone was detected only a few times. CDR3 protein: CASSAAGQGVNSNQPQHF. The CDR3 DNA reads TGTGCCAGCAGTGCTGCCGGACAGGGAGTGAATAGCAATCAGCCCCAGCATTTT. This sequence joins TRBV2 and TRBJ1-5, with 8 bases fitting TRBD1. Losses at the gene ends were 4 bases for V and 0 bases for J; bases not matched to a gene: 11. CDR1 SNHLY and CDR2 FYNNEI come from the germline V gene. The CDR3 runs 18 residues. Full variable domain (remainder filled in from reference TRBV2 and TRBJ1-5): EPEVTQTPSHQVTQMGQEVILRCVPISNHLYFYWYRQILGQKVEFLVSFYNNEISEKSEIFDDQFSVERPDGSNFTLKIRSTKLEDSAMYFCASSAAGQGVNSNQPQHFGDGTRLSIL.

This clone has more than one count but fewer than ten. V usage is TRBV18 and J usage is TRBJ2-1; D is perhaps TRBD1 (6 bases). This CDR3 contains 15 residues. V was cut by 3 bases and J by 6 bases, with 15 bases left in between. The germline V gene has CDR1 KGHSH and CDR2 LQKENI. The CDR3 DNA follows: TGTGCCAGCTCACCTCGGGACATGGCACTCAATGAGCAGTTCTTC. Its translation is CASSPRDMALNEQFF.

There are a few counts of this clone. The chain carries TRBV2 and TRBJ2-7; D may be TRBD2 (6 bases). There are 14 residues in the CDR3. With 4 bases removed from V and 5 bases from J, the gap between germline ends came to 15 bases. The germline CDR1 and CDR2 sequences are SNHLY and FYNNEI. Written as DNA, the CDR3 is TGTGCCAGCAGTGCCGTAATAGCTAGCGACGAGCAGTACTTC. Translated, it gives CASSAVIASDEQYF.

CDR3 protein: CASSDSGSHEQYF. The CDR3 DNA sequence: TGTGCCAGCAGCGATAGCGGGAGCCACGAGCAGTACTTC. The J gene is TRBJ2-7, the V gene TRBV28, with 9 bases that match TRBD2. Germline V gene sequence: CDR1 MDHEN, CDR2 SYDVKM. This CDR3 has 13 amino acids. Trimming took 6 bases from V and 5 from J; bases not matched to a gene: 5.